This T cell receptor (beta chain) was captured in a study of T cells in Graves' hyperthyroidism and ophthalmopathy. Germline lookup yields CDR1 LGHDT and CDR2 YNNKEL (reference sequence). V was cut by 0 bases and J by 13 bases, with 7 bases left in between. The CDR3 has 12 residues. Newly diagnosed patients aged 18 to 65 had hyperthyroidism of under 2 months' duration. Study results and caveats: In simple terms, a model built on 13 V-J features told ophthalmopathy apart from stable hyperthyroidism.

TCR beta CDR3 regions were amplified from RNA. TCR CDR3 underwent first-round RT-PCR with the HTBI primer set. TCRdb redid the calling of the multiplex PCR reads with MiXCR, one entry per CDR3 protein. This sample has around 380,000 distinct CDR3 sequences; roughly 14% occur once, and the top ten carry less than 25%. This clonotype was found a few times. Its matching antigen is unknown. This chain links TRBV3-1 with TRBJ1-6; weak D call: TRBD1 (6 bases). The sequenced sample consisted of blood. The receptor comes from a man aged 25 to 40 with Graves' hyperthyroidism that later progressed to Graves' ophthalmopathy. CDR3 in amino acids: CASSQDGGPLHF. CDR3 DNA: TGTGCCAGCAGCCAAGATGGGGGCCCCCTCCACTTT.